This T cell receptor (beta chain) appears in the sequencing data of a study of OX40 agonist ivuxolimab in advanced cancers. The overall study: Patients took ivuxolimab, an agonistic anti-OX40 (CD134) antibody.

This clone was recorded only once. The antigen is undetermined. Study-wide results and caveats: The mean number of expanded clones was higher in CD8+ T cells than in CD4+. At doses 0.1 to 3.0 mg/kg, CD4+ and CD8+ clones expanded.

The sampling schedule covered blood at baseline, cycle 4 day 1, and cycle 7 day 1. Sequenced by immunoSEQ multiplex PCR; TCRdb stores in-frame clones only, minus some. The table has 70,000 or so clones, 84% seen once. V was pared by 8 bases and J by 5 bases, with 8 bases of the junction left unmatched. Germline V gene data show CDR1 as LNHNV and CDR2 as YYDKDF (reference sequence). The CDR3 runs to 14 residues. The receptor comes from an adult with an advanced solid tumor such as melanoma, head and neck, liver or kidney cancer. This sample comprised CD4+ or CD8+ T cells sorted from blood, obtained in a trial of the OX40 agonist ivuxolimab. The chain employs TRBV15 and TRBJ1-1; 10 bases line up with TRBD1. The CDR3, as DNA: TGTGCCACCGTCCGGGACAGGGGTACAACTGAAGCTTTCTTT. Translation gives CATVRDRGTTEAFF.